This entry describes one T cell receptor (beta chain). The record originates from a study of blood T cell repertoires in COVID-19. Study-level information: Acute and convalescent COVID-19 specimens originated in the United States, Italy and Spain. Sources were T cells, B-cell-depleted T cells, or PBMCs; the material itself was cDNA or gDNA.

CDR1 and CDR2 from the germline V gene are ENHRY and SYGVKD. V was clipped by 9 bases and J by 1 base; unmatched bases: 0. The CDR3 runs 15 residues. Original methodology: Nucleated cell counts were estimated from reference gene primer amplification. The protocol was immunoSEQ multiplex PCR, while the TCRdb copy is restricted to in-frame clones and leaves out a portion. V and J calls and clone size are those listed in that table; D and trimming were worked out from the DNA. The sample records 45,000 or so clones, 87% being singletons. The rearrangement links TRBV10-3 to TRBJ2-6, with 13 bases fitting TRBD2. The sequencing sample was made of peripheral blood. The source of this sequence is a woman of 80 years or more in a cohort sampled during active or convalescent COVID-19. The CDR3 DNA reads as TGTGCCATGACTAGCGGGAGGTCTGGGGCCAACGTCCTGACTTTC. As protein: CAMTSGRSGANVLTF.